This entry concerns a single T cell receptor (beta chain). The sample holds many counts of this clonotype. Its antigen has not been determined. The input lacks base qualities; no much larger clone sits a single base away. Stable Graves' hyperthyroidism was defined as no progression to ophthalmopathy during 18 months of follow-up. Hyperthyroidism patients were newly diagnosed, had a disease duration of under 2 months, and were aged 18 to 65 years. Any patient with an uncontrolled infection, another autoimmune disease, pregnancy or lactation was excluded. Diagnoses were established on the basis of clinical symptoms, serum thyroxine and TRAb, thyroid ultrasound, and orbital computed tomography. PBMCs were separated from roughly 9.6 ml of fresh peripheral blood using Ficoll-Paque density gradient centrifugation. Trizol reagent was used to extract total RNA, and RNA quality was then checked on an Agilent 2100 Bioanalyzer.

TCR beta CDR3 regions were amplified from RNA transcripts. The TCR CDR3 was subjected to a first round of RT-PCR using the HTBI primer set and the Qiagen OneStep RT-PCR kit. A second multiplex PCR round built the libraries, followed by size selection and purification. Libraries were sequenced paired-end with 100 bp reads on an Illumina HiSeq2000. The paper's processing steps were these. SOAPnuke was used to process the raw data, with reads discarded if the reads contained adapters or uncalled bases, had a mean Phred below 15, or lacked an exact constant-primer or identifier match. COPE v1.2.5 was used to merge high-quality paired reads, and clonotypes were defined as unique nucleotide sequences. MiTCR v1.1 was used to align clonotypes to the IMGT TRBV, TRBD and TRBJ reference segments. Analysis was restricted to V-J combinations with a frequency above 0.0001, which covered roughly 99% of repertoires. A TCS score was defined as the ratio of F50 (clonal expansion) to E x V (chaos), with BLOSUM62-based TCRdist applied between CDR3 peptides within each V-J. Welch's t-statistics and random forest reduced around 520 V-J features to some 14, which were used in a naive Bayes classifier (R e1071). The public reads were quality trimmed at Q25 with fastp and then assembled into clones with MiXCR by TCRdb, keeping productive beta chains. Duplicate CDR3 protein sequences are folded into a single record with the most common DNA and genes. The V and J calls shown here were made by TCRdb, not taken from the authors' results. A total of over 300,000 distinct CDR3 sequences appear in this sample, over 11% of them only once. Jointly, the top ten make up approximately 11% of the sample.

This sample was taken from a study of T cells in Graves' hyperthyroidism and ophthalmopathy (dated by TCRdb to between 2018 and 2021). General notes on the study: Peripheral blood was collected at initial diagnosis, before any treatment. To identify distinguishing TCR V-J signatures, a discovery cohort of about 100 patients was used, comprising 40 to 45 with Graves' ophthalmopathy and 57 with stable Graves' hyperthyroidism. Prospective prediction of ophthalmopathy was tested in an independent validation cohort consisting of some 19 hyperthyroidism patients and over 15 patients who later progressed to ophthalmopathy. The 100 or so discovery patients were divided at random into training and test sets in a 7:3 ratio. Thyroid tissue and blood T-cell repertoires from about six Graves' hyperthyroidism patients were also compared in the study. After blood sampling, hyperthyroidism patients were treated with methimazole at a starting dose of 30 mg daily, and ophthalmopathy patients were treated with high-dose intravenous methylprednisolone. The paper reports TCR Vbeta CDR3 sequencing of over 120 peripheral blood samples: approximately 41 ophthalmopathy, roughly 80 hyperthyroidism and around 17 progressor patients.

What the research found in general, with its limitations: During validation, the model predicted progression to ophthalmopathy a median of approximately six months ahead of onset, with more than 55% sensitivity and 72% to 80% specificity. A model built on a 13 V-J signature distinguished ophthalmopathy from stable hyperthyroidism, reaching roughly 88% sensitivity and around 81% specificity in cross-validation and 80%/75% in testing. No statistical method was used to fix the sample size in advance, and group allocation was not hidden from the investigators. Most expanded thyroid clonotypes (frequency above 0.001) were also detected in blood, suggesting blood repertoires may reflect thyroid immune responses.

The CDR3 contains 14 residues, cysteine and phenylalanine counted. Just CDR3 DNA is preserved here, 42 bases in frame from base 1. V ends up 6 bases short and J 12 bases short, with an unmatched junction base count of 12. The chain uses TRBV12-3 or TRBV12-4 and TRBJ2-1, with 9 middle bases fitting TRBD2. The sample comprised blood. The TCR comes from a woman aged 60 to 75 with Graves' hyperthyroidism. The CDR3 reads CASSRTSVTGGQFF. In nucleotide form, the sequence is TGTGCCAGCAGCCGGACTAGCGTGACCGGCGGGCAGTTCTTC.